This T cell receptor (beta chain) was retrieved from a study of response to subunit inactivated influenza vaccine. This clonotype was observed a few times. TCRdb recomputed calls from the RT-PCR reads with MiXCR, one row per CDR3 protein. The sample includes under 550,000 distinct CDR3 sequences, around 7.7% of them seen just once. CDR1 and CDR2 (germline): MGHRA, YSYEKL. Trimming shortened V by 5 bases and J by 9 bases, and 17 bases separated the two germline ends. The CDR3 has 15 amino acids. This specimen was PBMCs from blood, taken less than 30 months after vaccination. The chain is built from TRBV4-1 and TRBJ1-6; D not certain. The sequence was obtained from a man aged 50-75 years who received an inactivated influenza vaccine. In nucleotides, the CDR3 is TGCGCCAGCAGCGATATCCGGGCGACGGGTTCACCCCTCCACTTT. It yields the protein CASSDIRATGSPLHF.